Included here is one T cell receptor beta chain sequence, with context. The CDR3 spans 16 residues. After removal of 5 bases from V and 6 bases from J, the junction contained 15 bases not matched to a gene. Germline CDR1 is GTSNPN and CDR2 is SVGIG (reference sequence). Here immunoSEQ multiplex PCR was the method, and the copy in TCRdb shows in-frame clones only, minus some. The repertoire includes over 90,000 clones, 75% to 90% of them detected once, and approximately 19% sits in the top ten. These data are taken from a study of control samples from healthy donors and cancer patients. This clonotype was sampled from a man aged 55-75 years with lung cancer. The chain couples TRBV30 to TRBJ1-4, with 7 bases identical to TRBD1. The sample taken for sequencing was PBMCs. CDR3: CAWAAKQGRGDEKLFF. The CDR3 DNA reads TGTGCCTGGGCGGCTAAACAGGGGCGTGGGGATGAAAAACTGTTTTTT.